Described below is a single T cell receptor beta chain sequence and its context. TCRdb keeps only in-frame clones here, not all; method: immunoSEQ multiplex PCR. The profile shows some 2 million clones, roughly 95% of them singletons. This entry comes from a study of shared clonotypes between healthy human individuals. Sequenced input: naive CD4+ T cells sorted from blood. The subset was: CD45RA+ positively selected. The receptor comes from a man younger than 30 in good health.

The CDR3 region is CASNPTGLISDTQYF. The CDR3 DNA sequence: TGTGCCAGCAACCCCACGGGACTGATCTCAGATACGCAGTATTTT. The V and J genes are TRBV7-6 and TRBJ2-3, with a weak D call TRBD2 (6 bases). Deletions cut 7 bases from V and 4 bases from J, with 18 bases between. CDR1 is SGHVS and CDR2 is FNYEAQ in the germline V gene. The CDR3 totals 15 residues.